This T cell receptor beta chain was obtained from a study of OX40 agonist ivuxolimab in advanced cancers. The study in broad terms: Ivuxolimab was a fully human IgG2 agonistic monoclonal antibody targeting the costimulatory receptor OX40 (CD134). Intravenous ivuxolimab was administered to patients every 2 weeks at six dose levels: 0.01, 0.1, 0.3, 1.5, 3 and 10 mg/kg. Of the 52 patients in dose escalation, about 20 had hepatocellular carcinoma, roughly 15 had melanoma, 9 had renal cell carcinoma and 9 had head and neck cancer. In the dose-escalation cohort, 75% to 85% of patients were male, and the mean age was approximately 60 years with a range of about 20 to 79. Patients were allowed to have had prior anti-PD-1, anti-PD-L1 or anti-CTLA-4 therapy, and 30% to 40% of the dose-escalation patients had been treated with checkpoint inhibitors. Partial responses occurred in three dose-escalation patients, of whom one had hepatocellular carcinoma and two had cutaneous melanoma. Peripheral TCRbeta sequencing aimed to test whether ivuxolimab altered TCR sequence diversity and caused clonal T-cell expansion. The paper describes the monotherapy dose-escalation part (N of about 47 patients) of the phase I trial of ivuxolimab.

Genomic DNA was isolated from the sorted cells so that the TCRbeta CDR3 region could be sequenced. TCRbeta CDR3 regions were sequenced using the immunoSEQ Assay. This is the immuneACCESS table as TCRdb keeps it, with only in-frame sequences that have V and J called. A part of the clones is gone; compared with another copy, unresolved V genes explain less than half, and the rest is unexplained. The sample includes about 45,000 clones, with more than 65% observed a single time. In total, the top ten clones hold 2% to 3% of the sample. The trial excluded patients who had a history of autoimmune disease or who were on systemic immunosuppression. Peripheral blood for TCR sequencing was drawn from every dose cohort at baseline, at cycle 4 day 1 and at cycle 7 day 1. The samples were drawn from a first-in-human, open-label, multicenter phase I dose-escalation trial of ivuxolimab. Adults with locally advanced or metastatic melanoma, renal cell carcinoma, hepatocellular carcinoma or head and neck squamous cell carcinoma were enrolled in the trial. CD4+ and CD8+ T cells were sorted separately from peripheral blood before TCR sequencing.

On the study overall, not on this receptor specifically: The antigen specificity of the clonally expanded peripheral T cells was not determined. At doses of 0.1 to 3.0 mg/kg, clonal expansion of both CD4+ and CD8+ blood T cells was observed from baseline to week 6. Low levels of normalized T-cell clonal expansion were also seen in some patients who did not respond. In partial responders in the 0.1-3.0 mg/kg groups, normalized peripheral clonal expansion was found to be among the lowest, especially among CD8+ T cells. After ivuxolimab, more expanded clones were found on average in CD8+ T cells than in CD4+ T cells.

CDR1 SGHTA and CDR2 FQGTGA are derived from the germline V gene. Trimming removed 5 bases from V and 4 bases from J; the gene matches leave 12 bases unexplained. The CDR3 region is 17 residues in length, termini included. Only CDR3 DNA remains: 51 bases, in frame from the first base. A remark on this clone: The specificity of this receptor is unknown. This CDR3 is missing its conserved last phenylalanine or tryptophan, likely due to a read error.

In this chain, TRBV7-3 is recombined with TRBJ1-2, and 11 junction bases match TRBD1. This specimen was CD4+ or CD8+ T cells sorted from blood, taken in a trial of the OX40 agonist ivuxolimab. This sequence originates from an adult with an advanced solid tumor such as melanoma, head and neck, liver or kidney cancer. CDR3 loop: CASSQGQGAGVCYGYTL. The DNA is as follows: TGTGCCAGCAGCCAAGGACAGGGGGCCGGGGTTTGCTATGGCTACACCCTC.